The entry below describes one T cell receptor beta chain. Antigen unknown. The method was immunoSEQ multiplex PCR; TCRdb's version includes in-frame clones alone and lacks a portion of them. The sample records approximately 500,000 clones, about 95% being singletons. The data stem from a study of shared clonotypes between healthy human individuals. General study findings and limits: The authors sampled blood alone, and tissue repertoires likely differ. Rarefaction showed that sequencing of sorted subsets was incomplete (despite large depth). The sharing of roughly 5% of naive CD4 clonotypes was seen across a handful of donors.

Germline V gene sequence: CDR1 SGHAT, CDR2 FQNNGV. The CDR3 extends over 16 amino acids. V shed 5 bases and J shed 7 bases, with 24 bases lying between them. Donors comprised healthy HIV-negative adults lacking recent acute infections or vaccinations. This receptor was identified in a woman under 40 in good health. Source material: naive CD4+ T cells sorted from blood. Sample subset: CD45RA+ positively selected. The chain carries TRBV11-2 and TRBJ2-7; D possibly corresponds to TRBD2 (6 bases). CDR3 nucleotides: TGTGCCAGCAGCCCGAACGGCGGGAACCTCCCGGGAGAGCAGTACTTC. Its protein product is CASSPNGGNLPGEQYF.